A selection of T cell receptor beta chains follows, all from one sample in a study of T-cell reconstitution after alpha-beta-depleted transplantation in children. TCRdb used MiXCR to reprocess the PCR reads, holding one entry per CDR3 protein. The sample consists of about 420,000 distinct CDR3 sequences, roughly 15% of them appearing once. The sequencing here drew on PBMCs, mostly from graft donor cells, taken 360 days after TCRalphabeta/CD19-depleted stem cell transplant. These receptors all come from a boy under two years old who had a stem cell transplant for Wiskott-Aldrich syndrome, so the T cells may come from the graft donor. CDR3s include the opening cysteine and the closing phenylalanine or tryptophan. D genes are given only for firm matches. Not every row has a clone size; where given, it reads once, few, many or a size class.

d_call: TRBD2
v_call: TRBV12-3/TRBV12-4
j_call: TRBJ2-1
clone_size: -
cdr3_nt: TGTGCCAGCAGTTTAAGACTAGCGGGGGGGCCGGCGTACAATGAGCAGTTCTTC
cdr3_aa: CASSLRLAGGPAYNEQFF

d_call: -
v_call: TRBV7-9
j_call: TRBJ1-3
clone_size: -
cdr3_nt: TGTGCCAGCAGCTTAGGTGGCGTCGGAAACACCATATATTTT
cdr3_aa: CASSLGGVGNTIYF

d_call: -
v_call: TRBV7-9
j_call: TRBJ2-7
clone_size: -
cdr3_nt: TGTGCCAGCAGCTACCACCCCGGGACTCACCCTATGGAGCAGTACTTC
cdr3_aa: CASSYHPGTHPMEQYF

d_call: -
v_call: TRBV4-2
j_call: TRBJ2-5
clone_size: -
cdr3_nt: TGTGCCAGCAGCCAAGAACCTAGTCGCCAAGAGACCCAGTACTTC
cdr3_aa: CASSQEPSRQETQYF

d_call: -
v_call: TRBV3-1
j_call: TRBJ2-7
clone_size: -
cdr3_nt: TGTGCCAGCAGCCTATATAGTGTCAAAAGCTCCTACGAGCAGTACTTC
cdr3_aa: CASSLYSVKSSYEQYF

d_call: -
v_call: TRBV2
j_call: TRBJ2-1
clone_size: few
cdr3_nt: TGTGCCACCCGACTAGGCAATGAGCAGTTCTTC
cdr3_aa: CATRLGNEQFF

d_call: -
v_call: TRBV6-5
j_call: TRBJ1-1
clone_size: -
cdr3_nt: TGTGCCAGCAGTTACGACGGACAACCGAACACTGAAGCTTTCTTT
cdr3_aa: CASSYDGQPNTEAFF

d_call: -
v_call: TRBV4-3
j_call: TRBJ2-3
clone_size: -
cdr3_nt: TGCGCCAGCAGCCATCTTAGGGGGTCTTCCGGACTACAGTATTTT
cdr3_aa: CASSHLRGSSGLQYF

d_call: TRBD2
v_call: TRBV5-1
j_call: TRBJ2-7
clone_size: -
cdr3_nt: TGCGCCAGCACCCATAACCAAGCGGGAGGGTATCCCTACGAGCAGTACTTC
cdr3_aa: CASTHNQAGGYPYEQYF

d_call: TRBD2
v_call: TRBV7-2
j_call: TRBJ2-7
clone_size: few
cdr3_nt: TGTGCCAGCAGCTTAATGGCGGGAGAGTCCTACGAGCAGTACTTC
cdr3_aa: CASSLMAGESYEQYF

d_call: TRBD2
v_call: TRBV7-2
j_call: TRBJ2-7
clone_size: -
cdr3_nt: TGTGCCAGCAGCCCCCGGGGGGGCGCATACGAGCAGTACTTC
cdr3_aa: CASSPRGGAYEQYF

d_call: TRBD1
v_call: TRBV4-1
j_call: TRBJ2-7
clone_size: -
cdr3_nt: TGCGCCAGCAGCCAACCGACAGGGGGGAGATACGAGCAGTACTTC
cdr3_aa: CASSQPTGGRYEQYF

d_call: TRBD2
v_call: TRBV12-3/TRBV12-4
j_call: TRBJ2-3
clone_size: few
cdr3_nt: TGTGCCAGCACCGCCCTAGCGGAGATCACAGATACGCAGTATTTT
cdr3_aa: CASTALAEITDTQYF

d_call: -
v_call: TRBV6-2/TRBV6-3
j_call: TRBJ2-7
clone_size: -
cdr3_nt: TGTGCCAGCAGTTACGCCTCCAGAACCCCTCCTGGCGAGCAGTACTTC
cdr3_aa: CASSYASRTPPGEQYF

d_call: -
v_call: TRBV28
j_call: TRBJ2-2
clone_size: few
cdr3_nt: TGTGCCACCAAAATTCGTTACGGGGAGCTGTTTTTT
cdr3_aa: CATKIRYGELFF

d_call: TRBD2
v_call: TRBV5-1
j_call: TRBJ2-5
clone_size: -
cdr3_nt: TGCGCCAGCAAGGGACTAGCGGGTCAAGAGACCCAGTACTTC
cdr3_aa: CASKGLAGQETQYF

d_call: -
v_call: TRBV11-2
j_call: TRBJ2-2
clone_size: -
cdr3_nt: TGTGCCAGCACATTAATCGTCGGGGGAAGCGGGGAGCTGTTTTTT
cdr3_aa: CASTLIVGGSGELFF

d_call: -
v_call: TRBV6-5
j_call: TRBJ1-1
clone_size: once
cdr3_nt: TGTGCCAGCAGTTACAAGACCCATCGTAAGGCCGGACCTGAAGCTTTCTTT
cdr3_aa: CASSYKTHRKAGPEAFF

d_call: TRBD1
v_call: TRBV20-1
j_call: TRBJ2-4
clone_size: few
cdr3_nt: TGCAGTGCTAGCGGGACAGGAAAAAACATTCAGTACTTC
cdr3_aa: CSASGTGKNIQYF

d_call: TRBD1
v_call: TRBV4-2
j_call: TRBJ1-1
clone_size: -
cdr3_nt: TGTGCCAGCAGCCAAGCATCGACAGGGGGCACTGAAGCTTTCTTT
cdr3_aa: CASSQASTGGTEAFF

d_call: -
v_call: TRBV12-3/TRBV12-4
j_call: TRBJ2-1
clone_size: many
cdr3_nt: TGTGCCAGCAGTTTAGTGGAGGTTCGCAATGAGCAGTTCTTC
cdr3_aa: CASSLVEVRNEQFF

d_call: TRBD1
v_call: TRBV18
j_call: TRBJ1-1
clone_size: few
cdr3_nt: TGTGCCAGCTCACCAACAGGGGGAAAGGACACTGAAGCTTTCTTT
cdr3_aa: CASSPTGGKDTEAFF

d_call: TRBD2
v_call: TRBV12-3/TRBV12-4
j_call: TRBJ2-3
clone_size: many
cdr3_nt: TGTGCCAGCAGTTTACTAGCGGGGGGTCGGACAGATACGCAGTATTTT
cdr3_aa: CASSLLAGGRTDTQYF

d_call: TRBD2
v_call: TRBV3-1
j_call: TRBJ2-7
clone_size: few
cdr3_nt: TGTGCCAGCAGCCCACGACGCATAGCGGGGATCTACGAGCAGTACTTC
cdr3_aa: CASSPRRIAGIYEQYF

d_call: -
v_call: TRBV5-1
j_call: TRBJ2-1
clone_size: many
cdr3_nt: TGCGCCAGCAGCTTGTCCCGATTCTTGGCTGAGCAGTTCTTC
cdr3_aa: CASSLSRFLAEQFF

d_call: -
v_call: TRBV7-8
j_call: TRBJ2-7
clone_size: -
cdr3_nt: TGTGCCAGCAGCGACCGTCGGAGTATTAACTCCTACGAGCAGTACTTC
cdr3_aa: CASSDRRSINSYEQYF

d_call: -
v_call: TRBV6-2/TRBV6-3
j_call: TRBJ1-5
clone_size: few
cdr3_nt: TGTGCCAGCAGTTTCTCAGGGCATAATCAGCCCCAGCATTTT
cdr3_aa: CASSFSGHNQPQHF

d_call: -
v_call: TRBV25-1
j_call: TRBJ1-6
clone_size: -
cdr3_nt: TGTGCCAGCAGTGAATATGAGTACAGGGTTAATTCACCCCTCCACTTT
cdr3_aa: CASSEYEYRVNSPLHF

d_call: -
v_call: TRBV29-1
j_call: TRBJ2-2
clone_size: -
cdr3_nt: TGCAGCGTTGGGGGGGACTCCCACACCGGGGAGCTGTTTTTT
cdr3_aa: CSVGGDSHTGELFF

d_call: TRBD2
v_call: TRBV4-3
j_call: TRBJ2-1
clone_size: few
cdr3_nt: TGCGCCAGCAGCCAGGATTCGCCACCTAGCGGGAAGGGAGTCAATGAGCAGTTCTTC
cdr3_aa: CASSQDSPPSGKGVNEQFF